These 21 T cell receptor beta chains originate from one sample sequenced in a study of Graves' ophthalmopathy and Graves' hyperthyroidism. Researchers took RNA transcripts and amplified TCR beta CDR3 regions from them. Amplification began with first-round RT-PCR using HTBI primers, then second-round multiplex PCR was performed. TCRdb itself ran the multiplex PCR reads through MiXCR, one entry per CDR3 protein. The profile covers hundreds of thousands of distinct CDR3 sequences, with about a fifth appearing a single time and approximately 7.7% taken by the ten largest. Sequencing was carried out using peripheral blood. Receptors were obtained from a woman aged 18-35 years with stable Graves' hyperthyroidism. Some clones in this sample may be carry-over from other donors' samples.

In its sample, this clonotype was seen a few times. The chain links TRBV7-2 to TRBJ1-1, with D uncertain. This CDR3 has 14 amino acids. Trimming pared 3 bases from V and 0 bases from J, leaving 8 bases between. Germline V gene sequence: CDR1 SGHTA, CDR2 FQGNSA. The CDR3 nucleotides are TGTGCCAGCAGCTTGACACGGATGAACACTGAAGCTTTCTTT. It is translated as CASSLTRMNTEAFF.

This clonotype was detected many times. The V gene is TRBV29-1, the J gene TRBJ1-5; no definite D call. Trimming took 5 bases from V and 5 from J, leaving 13 bases between them. This CDR3 is 13 amino acids long. Germline V gives CDR1 SQVTM, CDR2 ANQGSEA. In DNA form, the CDR3 reads TGCAGCGTTCGATTCACCTTCGATCAGCCCCAGCATTTT. This sequence encodes CSVRFTFDQPQHF.

The rearrangement uses TRBV25-1 and TRBJ1-1; 8 nucleotides match TRBD1. Germline V gene lookup returns CDR1 MGHDK and CDR2 SYGVNS. The CDR3 runs 16 residues. J was trimmed by 0 bases and V by 3 bases; bases with no gene match: 6. The CDR3 bases are TGTGCCAGCAGTGATCCCTCGACAGGGGTGAACACTGAAGCTTTCTTT. Its translation is CASSDPSTGVNTEAFF.

Ten or more counts support this clonotype. One junction end disagrees with the germline gene, perhaps due to a read error. The rearrangement links TRBV5-5 to TRBJ2-7; D may be TRBD2 (6 bases). CDR3 size: 14 residues. From germline, CDR1 is SGHKS and CDR2 YYEKEE (reference sequence). The chain's CDR3 is CASCFWGVSYEQYF. In DNA, the CDR3 is TGTGCCAGCTGCTTTTGGGGGGTGTCCTACGAGCAGTACTTC.

This clonotype appeared many times. This chain connects TRBV6-2 or TRBV6-3 to TRBJ2-6; no reliable D call. The CDR3 loop spans 15 amino acids. V shed 2 bases and J shed 0 bases, with 5 bases lying between them. Germline V gene data show CDR1 as MNHEY and CDR2 as SVGEGT. CDR3: CASSYSTSGANVLTF. The CDR3 DNA reads TGTGCCAGCAGTTACAGCACCTCTGGGGCCAACGTCCTGACTTTC.

In this sample, this clonotype turned up many times. V and J are TRBV15 and TRBJ2-7, with D uncertain. CDR3 size: 14 residues. The ends were cut back, 1 base at V and 0 bases at J, with 7 bases in the middle. Germline V lookup: CDR1 LNHNV, CDR2 YYDKDF (reference sequence). CDR3 sequence reads: CATSRAYNSYEQYF. The CDR3 DNA reads as TGTGCCACCAGCAGAGCCTACAACTCCTACGAGCAGTACTTC. The full variable domain, with the rest looked up from reference TRBV15 and TRBJ2-7, is DAMVIQNPRYQVTQFGKPVTLSCSQTLNHNVMYWYQQKSSQAPKLLFHYYDKDFNNEADTPDNFQSRRPNTSFCFLDIRSPGLGDTAMYLCATSRAYNSYEQYFGPGTRLTVT.

This clonotype was recorded many times. The rearrangement links TRBV29-1 to TRBJ2-5; TRBD2 matches at 10 bases. CDR3 length equals 15 residues. Germline loops: CDR1 SQVTM, CDR2 ANQGSEA. V shed 6 bases, J shed 6 bases, and the junction held 13 bases outside the gene matches. CDR3: CSVPSSGGWEKTQYF. DNA of the CDR3: TGCAGCGTCCCATCTAGCGGGGGCTGGGAGAAGACCCAGTACTTC.

This chain uses TRBV12-3 or TRBV12-4 with TRBJ1-2; D may be TRBD1 (5 bases). The CDR3 runs to 14 residues. Trimming removed 6 bases from V and 4 bases from J, with 15 bases in between. The CDR3 spells CASSPAGGSYGYTF. As DNA, the CDR3 is TGTGCCAGCAGCCCGGCCGGGGGTAGCTATGGCTACACCTTC.

This clonotype has ten or more counts. The chain links TRBV6-1 to TRBJ2-7; D is undetermined. The CDR3 sequence is 12 residues long. Trimming stripped 10 bases from V and 1 base from J, with 11 bases between. The V gene's germline CDR1 is MNHNS and CDR2 SASEGT. CDR3 coding DNA: TGTGCCACCATGGGCCTTTCCTACGAGCAGTACTTC. As protein: CATMGLSYEQYF.

V gene TRBV27 combines with J gene TRBJ2-7, with 14 nucleotides matching TRBD2. Losses at the gene ends were 6 bases for V and 7 bases for J; bases not matched to a gene: 2. Germline V gene sequence: CDR1 MNHEY, CDR2 SMNVEV (reference sequence). The CDR3 contains 13 residues. The CDR3 loop reads CASRTSGGEEQYF. CDR3 sequence (DNA): TGTGCCAGCAGGACTAGCGGGGGGGAAGAGCAGTACTTC.

J is TRBJ2-7 and V is TRBV11-1; 7 bases line up with TRBD2. Losses at the gene ends were 6 bases for V and 2 bases for J; bases not matched to a gene: 13. Germline V gene data show CDR1 as SGHAT and CDR2 as FQDESV (reference sequence). CDR3 length: 16 residues. CDR3 sequence reads: CASSIPSAGDPYEQYF. In nucleotides, the CDR3 is TGTGCCAGCAGTATCCCCTCGGCGGGAGATCCCTACGAGCAGTACTTC.

This clonotype was seen more than once but under ten times. The chain joins TRBV6-2 or TRBV6-3 to TRBJ2-7; TRBD2 matches 8 bases. This CDR3 has 18 amino acids. V gave up 8 bases and J gave up 0 bases; unmatched junction bases: 18. Germline loops: CDR1 MNHEY, CDR2 SVGEGT. Here the CDR3 DNA reads TGTGCCAGCCGTCGGGACGGGGGCACCGGGACTAGCTCCTACGAGCAGTACTTC. Amino acids: CASRRDGGTGTSSYEQYF.

This clonotype has ten or more counts. This sequence joins TRBV30 and TRBJ2-5; D unresolved. Germline assignment: CDR1 GTSNPN and CDR2 SVGIG (reference sequence). V gave up 1 base and J gave up 2 bases, with 8 bases separating them. The CDR3 covers 13 residues. CDR3 DNA: TGTGCCTGGAGTGGAGGATTGCAAGAGACCCAGTACTTC. It codes for CAWSGGLQETQYF.

This clonotype was detected ten times or more. The rearrangement joins TRBV20-1 to TRBJ2-7, with TRBD1 matching 8 bases. This CDR3 comprises 12 residues. Germline assignment: CDR1 DFQATT and CDR2 SNEGSKA (reference sequence). The V gene end was trimmed by 6 bases and the J gene end by 3 bases; junction bases not matched to a gene: 4. Here the CDR3 DNA reads TGCAGTGCCCCGACAGGGGACTACGAGCAGTACTTC. Encoded protein: CSAPTGDYEQYF.

The CDR3 sequence: CASSSPGSGELFF. The CDR3 coding sequence is TGCGCCAGCAGCTCTCCAGGATCCGGGGAGCTGTTTTTT. This rearrangement joins TRBV5-1 to TRBJ2-2, with D unresolved. This CDR3 comprises 13 residues. The germline V gene has CDR1 SGHRS and CDR2 YFSETQ. V lost 3 bases and J lost 6, with 9 bases in between.

The V gene is TRBV29-1, the J gene TRBJ2-2; D is unresolved. From germline, CDR1 is SQVTM and CDR2 ANQGSEA. The CDR3 runs to 13 residues. The V end was cut by 3 bases, the J end by 4 bases, with 9 bases between. CDR3 bases: TGCAGCGTTGATGCCGTCTTCACCGGGGAGCTGTTTTTT. Amino acids: CSVDAVFTGELFF.

This clonotype has at least ten counts. The limits of the CDR3 on the DNA are not certain, so only TCRdb's listed CDR3 is given. This sequence joins TRBV28 and TRBJ2-5; TRBD1 is the table's D call and was not checked against the DNA. Germline CDR1 and CDR2: MDHEN and SYDVKM. The CDR3 has 14 residues if both end residues are counted. CDR3 residues: CASSSSGRDGTQYF.

There are a few counts of this clonotype. This chain connects TRBV6-1 to TRBJ1-2, with 7 nucleotides matching TRBD1. CDR1 and CDR2 (germline): MNHNS, SASEGT. The CDR3 consists of 14 residues. Trimming took 6 bases from V and 3 from J; bases not matched to a gene: 7. The CDR3 coding sequence is TGTGCCAGCAGGCAGGGGGGGTCGGACTATGGCTACACCTTC. Protein: CASRQGGSDYGYTF.

This clonotype was seen more than once but under ten times. The chain is built from TRBV6-1 and TRBJ2-7; 10 positions match TRBD1. The V gene's germline CDR1 is MNHNS and CDR2 SASEGT. The CDR3 spans 14 residues. V lost 6 bases and J lost 6; bases outside the gene matches: 8. The CDR3 region is CASRKGQGFGEQYF. The DNA for the CDR3 is TGTGCCAGCAGAAAGGGACAGGGGTTCGGCGAGCAGTACTTC.

This sequence joins TRBV6-1 and TRBJ1-2; 7 bases agree with TRBD1. Looked up from germline, CDR1 is MNHNS and CDR2 is SASEGT. The V segment lost 4 bases and the J segment 2 bases; nucleotides outside the gene matches: 4. The CDR3 has 14 residues. Here the CDR3 DNA reads TGTGCCAGCAGTGCGGGGGGACAGAACTATGGCTACACCTTC. Encoded protein: CASSAGGQNYGYTF.

V is TRBV11-2 and J is TRBJ1-1; D uncertain. The V and J ends lost 4 bases and 7 bases respectively, with 13 bases between them. Germline-derived CDR1 and CDR2 are SGHAT and FQNNGV. The length of the CDR3 is 13 residues. Here the CDR3 reads CASSSWVRHEAFF. Written as DNA, the CDR3 is TGTGCCAGCAGCTCATGGGTACGGCATGAAGCTTTCTTT.